The rows below give T cell receptor beta chains drawn from one sample of a study of blood T cell repertoires in COVID-19. Libraries were prepared by immunoSEQ multiplex PCR; TCRdb keeps only in-frame clonotypes and omits some of them. The table records over 200,000 clones, around four fifths of them present only once. What was sequenced was peripheral blood. These receptors originate from a man older than 75 with acute or convalescent COVID-19. The CDR3 runs from the conserved cysteine through the conserved F or W. D genes are given only for firm matches. Size tells how often a clone was seen (once, few, many) or the class of an expanded clone, and some rows leave it out.

clone size: -
D gene: TRBD1
J gene: TRBJ1-2
V gene: TRBV19
CDR3 DNA: TGTGCCAGTAGGCAGGGGGCACGGGAAGAATATGGCTACACCTTC
CDR3 protein: CASRQGAREEYGYTF

clone size: -
D gene: TRBD2
J gene: TRBJ2-2
V gene: TRBV7-3
CDR3 DNA: TGTGCCAGCAGCTCTGGAACTAGCGCCGGCGGGGAGCTGTTTTTT
CDR3 protein: CASSSGTSAGGELFF

clone size: -
D gene: TRBD2
J gene: TRBJ2-3
V gene: TRBV7-2
CDR3 DNA: TGTGCCAGCAGCTTAACCCTAGCGGGGGGGCCAGATACGCAGTATTTT
CDR3 protein: CASSLTLAGGPDTQYF

clone size: -
D gene: -
J gene: TRBJ2-1
V gene: TRBV24-1
CDR3 DNA: TGTGCCACCAGTGTCAGCGGACTATACAATGAGCAGTTCTTC
CDR3 protein: CATSVSGLYNEQFF

clone size: -
D gene: -
J gene: TRBJ1-1
V gene: TRBV20-1
CDR3 DNA: TGCAGTGCTAGTTGGGGGGAAAGAGCTTTCTTT
CDR3 protein: CSASWGERAFF

clone size: -
D gene: TRBD1
J gene: TRBJ2-7
V gene: TRBV5-5
CDR3 DNA: TGTGCCAGCAGCCCTGTTGAGGGACAGGGGACCTACGAGCAGTACTTC
CDR3 protein: CASSPVEGQGTYEQYF

clone size: once
D gene: TRBD2
J gene: TRBJ2-5
V gene: TRBV5-1
CDR3 DNA: TGCGCCAGCAGCTATGGACTAGCGGGTGGGGAGACCCAGTACTTC
CDR3 protein: CASSYGLAGGETQYF

clone size: -
D gene: TRBD2
J gene: TRBJ2-7
V gene: TRBV6-5
CDR3 DNA: TGTGCCAGCAGTACCGGACTAGCGGGAGTCAACGAGCAGTACTTC
CDR3 protein: CASSTGLAGVNEQYF

clone size: -
D gene: -
J gene: TRBJ1-1
V gene: TRBV7-6
CDR3 DNA: TGTGCCAGCAGCTTAGGGGGGGTAGGGCTGAACACTGAAGCTTTCTTT
CDR3 protein: CASSLGGVGLNTEAFF

clone size: -
D gene: TRBD2
J gene: TRBJ2-3
V gene: TRBV6-2/TRBV6-3
CDR3 DNA: TGTGCCAGCAGTCAAATAGGACTAGCGAACACAGATACGCAGTATTTT
CDR3 protein: CASSQIGLANTDTQYF

clone size: -
D gene: -
J gene: TRBJ2-7
V gene: TRBV28
CDR3 DNA: TGTGCCAGCAGTCCGCCCGGACGGGGTTCCTACGAGCAGTACTTC
CDR3 protein: CASSPPGRGSYEQYF

clone size: -
D gene: -
J gene: TRBJ1-1
V gene: TRBV10-3
CDR3 DNA: TGTGCCATCAGGGGCGGGGAGTGGGACACTGAAGCTTTCTTT
CDR3 protein: CAIRGGEWDTEAFF

clone size: -
D gene: -
J gene: TRBJ1-1
V gene: TRBV28
CDR3 DNA: TGTGCCAGCAGCCCCGGGACACTAAACACTGAAGCTTTCTTT
CDR3 protein: CASSPGTLNTEAFF

clone size: -
D gene: TRBD2
J gene: TRBJ2-5
V gene: TRBV7-2
CDR3 DNA: TGTGCCAGCAGCTTAGGAGGCGGGGGGGCCCAAGAGACCCAGTACTTC
CDR3 protein: CASSLGGGGAQETQYF

clone size: -
D gene: -
J gene: TRBJ1-6
V gene: TRBV30
CDR3 DNA: TGTGCCTGGAGGGACACCAGATATAATTCACCCCTCCACTTT
CDR3 protein: CAWRDTRYNSPLHF

clone size: -
D gene: -
J gene: TRBJ1-2
V gene: TRBV29-1
CDR3 DNA: TGCAGCGTTGTCGGGGAAAACTATGGCTACACCTTC
CDR3 protein: CSVVGENYGYTF

clone size: once
D gene: TRBD2
J gene: TRBJ2-5
V gene: TRBV6-5
CDR3 DNA: TGTGCCAGCAGTTACTCGTCTAGCGGTGGAGAGACCCAGTACTTC
CDR3 protein: CASSYSSSGGETQYF

clone size: -
D gene: -
J gene: TRBJ1-6
V gene: TRBV6-6
CDR3 DNA: TGTGCCAGCAGTTATGGACAGCCCTATAATTCACCCCTCCACTTT
CDR3 protein: CASSYGQPYNSPLHF

clone size: -
D gene: -
J gene: TRBJ2-5
V gene: TRBV7-9
CDR3 DNA: TGTGCCAGCAGCTTAGCAGGGGGAGAGACCCAGTACTTC
CDR3 protein: CASSLAGGETQYF

clone size: few
D gene: TRBD2
J gene: TRBJ2-7
V gene: TRBV27
CDR3 DNA: TGTGCCAGCAGTGATACTAGCGGGACTCTACGGGAGCAGTACTTC
CDR3 protein: CASSDTSGTLREQYF

clone size: -
D gene: -
J gene: TRBJ1-5
V gene: TRBV7-2
CDR3 DNA: TGTGCCAGCAGCTTAGGTGCAGGGGTAGGGAATCAGCCCCAGCATTTT
CDR3 protein: CASSLGAGVGNQPQHF

clone size: -
D gene: -
J gene: TRBJ1-6
V gene: TRBV28
CDR3 DNA: TGTGCCAGCAGTTTGGGCCAGGGGTCTAGTTCACCCCTCCACTTT
CDR3 protein: CASSLGQGSSSPLHF

clone size: -
D gene: -
J gene: TRBJ2-5
V gene: TRBV27
CDR3 DNA: TGTGCCAGCAGTTCCTCCTTCGAGGGGGAGCAGACCCAGTACTTC
CDR3 protein: CASSSSFEGEQTQYF

clone size: -
D gene: -
J gene: TRBJ2-7
V gene: TRBV5-5
CDR3 DNA: TGTGCCAGCAGCCTCGAGGGTTACGAGCAGTACTTC
CDR3 protein: CASSLEGYEQYF

clone size: -
D gene: TRBD2
J gene: TRBJ2-7
V gene: TRBV2
CDR3 DNA: TGTGCCAGCAGTGACCGACTAGCGGGAGGCCCGGTGGTGTCCTACGAGCAGTACTTC
CDR3 protein: CASSDRLAGGPVVSYEQYF

clone size: -
D gene: -
J gene: TRBJ2-1
V gene: TRBV3-1/TRBV3-2
CDR3 DNA: TGTGCCAGCAGCCAAGTCGGAGCGTCTGAGCAGTTCTTC
CDR3 protein: CASSQVGASEQFF

clone size: -
D gene: TRBD2
J gene: TRBJ2-7
V gene: TRBV2
CDR3 DNA: TGTGCCAGCAGAGGGACTAGCCGAACCTACGAGCAGTACTTC
CDR3 protein: CASRGTSRTYEQYF

clone size: -
D gene: TRBD2
J gene: TRBJ2-2
V gene: TRBV5-8
CDR3 DNA: TGTGCCAGCAGCTTTCTAGCGGTAAACACCGGGGAGCTGTTTTTT
CDR3 protein: CASSFLAVNTGELFF

clone size: -
D gene: TRBD2
J gene: TRBJ2-1
V gene: TRBV3-1/TRBV3-2
CDR3 DNA: TGTGCCAGCAGCCACGCCTTACTAGCGGGAGAAGGCAATGAGCAGTTCTTC
CDR3 protein: CASSHALLAGEGNEQFF

clone size: -
D gene: -
J gene: TRBJ1-3
V gene: TRBV12-3/TRBV12-4
CDR3 DNA: TGTGCCAGCAGTTTGCTAGCTGGAAACACCATATATTTT
CDR3 protein: CASSLLAGNTIYF

clone size: -
D gene: TRBD2
J gene: TRBJ2-7
V gene: TRBV4-1
CDR3 DNA: TGCGCCAGCAGCCAGCGGGGACTACCCTACGAGCAGTACTTC
CDR3 protein: CASSQRGLPYEQYF

clone size: -
D gene: TRBD1
J gene: TRBJ1-4
V gene: TRBV6-2/TRBV6-3
CDR3 DNA: TGTGCCAGCAGTCGCCGCGACAGGGGACGTTACCGAGCAACTAATGAAAAACTGTTTTTT
CDR3 protein: CASSRRDRGRYRATNEKLFF

clone size: -
D gene: TRBD1
J gene: TRBJ1-6
V gene: TRBV18
CDR3 DNA: TGTGCCAGCTCGCTGGACAGGGTTAATTCACCCCTCCACTTT
CDR3 protein: CASSLDRVNSPLHF

clone size: few
D gene: -
J gene: TRBJ1-6
V gene: TRBV2
CDR3 DNA: TGTGCCAGCAGTCGGGAGTATGGTTCACCCCTCCACTTT
CDR3 protein: CASSREYGSPLHF

clone size: -
D gene: -
J gene: TRBJ2-1
V gene: TRBV5-1
CDR3 DNA: TGCGCCAGCAGCCCCAGGGCCGGCTCCTACAATGAGCAGTTCTTC
CDR3 protein: CASSPRAGSYNEQFF

clone size: -
D gene: -
J gene: TRBJ2-7
V gene: TRBV12-3/TRBV12-4
CDR3 DNA: TGTGCCAGCAGCCCAAACTACGAGCAGTACTTC
CDR3 protein: CASSPNYEQYF

clone size: -
D gene: -
J gene: TRBJ2-5
V gene: TRBV5-1
CDR3 DNA: TGCGCCAGCAGCTTGGAGGGGCCAGGGCAAGAGACCCAGTACTTC
CDR3 protein: CASSLEGPGQETQYF

clone size: few
D gene: -
J gene: TRBJ2-7
V gene: TRBV10-2
CDR3 DNA: TGCGCCAGCAGTCCAGACAGGCCCAGCTCCTACGAGCAGTACTTC
CDR3 protein: CASSPDRPSSYEQYF

clone size: once
D gene: TRBD2
J gene: TRBJ2-7
V gene: TRBV5-4
CDR3 DNA: TGTGCCAGCAGCCTAGGGACTAGCGGAAGCTCCTACGAGCAGTACTTC
CDR3 protein: CASSLGTSGSSYEQYF

clone size: -
D gene: TRBD1
J gene: TRBJ2-7
V gene: TRBV29-1
CDR3 DNA: TGCAGCGTTGGAGCGGCAGGGGGCTACGAGCAGTACTTC
CDR3 protein: CSVGAAGGYEQYF

clone size: -
D gene: TRBD1
J gene: TRBJ1-6
V gene: TRBV27
CDR3 DNA: TGTGCCAGCAGTGGGACAGGGAATAATTCACCCCTCCACTTT
CDR3 protein: CASSGTGNNSPLHF

clone size: -
D gene: TRBD1
J gene: TRBJ2-5
V gene: TRBV7-2
CDR3 DNA: TGTGCCAGCGGCCTGGACAGGGTGGAGACCCAGTACTTC
CDR3 protein: CASGLDRVETQYF

clone size: once
D gene: -
J gene: TRBJ2-3
V gene: TRBV19
CDR3 DNA: TGTGCCAGTAGTCCACGGGGTCCTCCTGATACGCAGTATTTT
CDR3 protein: CASSPRGPPDTQYF

clone size: -
D gene: -
J gene: TRBJ1-1
V gene: TRBV7-2
CDR3 DNA: TGTGCCAGCAGCCAAATGACGCAGGGAACTGAAGCTTTCTTT
CDR3 protein: CASSQMTQGTEAFF

clone size: -
D gene: -
J gene: TRBJ2-5
V gene: TRBV10-1
CDR3 DNA: TGCGCCAGCAGTGAGTCGGGACTCCAAGAGACCCAGTACTTC
CDR3 protein: CASSESGLQETQYF

clone size: -
D gene: -
J gene: TRBJ2-2
V gene: TRBV5-1
CDR3 DNA: TGCGCCAGCAGCCGGGGGACGGCGAACACCGGGGAGCTGTTTTTT
CDR3 protein: CASSRGTANTGELFF